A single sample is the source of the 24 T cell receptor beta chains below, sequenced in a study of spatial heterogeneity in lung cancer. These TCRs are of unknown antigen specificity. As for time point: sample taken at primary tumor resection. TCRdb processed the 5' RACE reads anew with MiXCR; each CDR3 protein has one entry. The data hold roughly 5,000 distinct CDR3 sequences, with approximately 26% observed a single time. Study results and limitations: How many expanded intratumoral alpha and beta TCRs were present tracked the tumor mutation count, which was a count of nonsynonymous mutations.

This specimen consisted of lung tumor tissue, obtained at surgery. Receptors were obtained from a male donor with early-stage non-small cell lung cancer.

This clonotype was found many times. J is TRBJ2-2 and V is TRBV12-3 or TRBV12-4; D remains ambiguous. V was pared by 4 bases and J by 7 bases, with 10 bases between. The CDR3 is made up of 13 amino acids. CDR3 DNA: TGTGCCAGCAGTTCGCAGGACGTCGGGGAGCTGTTTTTT. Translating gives CASSSQDVGELFF.

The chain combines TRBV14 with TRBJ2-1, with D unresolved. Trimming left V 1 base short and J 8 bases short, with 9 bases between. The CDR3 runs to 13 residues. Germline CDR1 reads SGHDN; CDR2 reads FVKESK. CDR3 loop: CASSQVRSHEQFF. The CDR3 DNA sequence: TGTGCCAGCAGCCAAGTAAGATCCCATGAGCAGTTCTTC.

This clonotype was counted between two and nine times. The CDR3 nucleotides are TGTGCCGCCAGGACAGGGGGCAAGAACGAGCAGTACTTC. Encoded protein: CAARTGGKNEQYF. The chain recombines TRBV5-4 with TRBJ2-7, with 11 bases lining up with TRBD1. The CDR3 contains 13 residues. Unmatched junction bases numbered 8, after V lost 10 bases and J lost 5 bases. Germline V lookup: CDR1 SGHNT, CDR2 YYREEE (reference sequence).

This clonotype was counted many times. CDR3 coding DNA: TGTGCCAGCAGTTTAGGGGGTGGGCGGCAGGGGGCCTACGAGCAGTACTTC. The encoded protein is CASSLGGGRQGAYEQYF. This chain joins TRBV28 and TRBJ2-7; 7 bases fit TRBD1. This CDR3 has 17 residues. The germline CDR1 and CDR2 sequences are MDHEN and SYDVKM. The V and J ends lost 2 bases and 2 bases, in that order; junction bases with no gene match: 12.

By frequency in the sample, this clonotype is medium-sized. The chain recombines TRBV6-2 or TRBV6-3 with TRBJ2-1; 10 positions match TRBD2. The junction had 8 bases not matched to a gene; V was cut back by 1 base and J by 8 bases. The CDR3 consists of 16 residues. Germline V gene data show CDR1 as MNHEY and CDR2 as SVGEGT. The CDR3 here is CASSYWASGRGDEQFF. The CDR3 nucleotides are TGTGCCAGCAGTTACTGGGCTAGCGGGAGAGGCGATGAGCAGTTCTTC.

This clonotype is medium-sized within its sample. In DNA form, the CDR3 reads TGTGCCAGTCAGGGGAACTCCTACGAGCAGTACTTC. Protein sequence: CASQGNSYEQYF. The rearrangement links TRBV28 to TRBJ2-7; TRBD1 might be the D (6 bases). V lost 9 bases to trimming and J lost 0 bases, with 9 bases between them. CDR1 and CDR2 (germline): MDHEN, SYDVKM. The CDR3 contains 12 residues.

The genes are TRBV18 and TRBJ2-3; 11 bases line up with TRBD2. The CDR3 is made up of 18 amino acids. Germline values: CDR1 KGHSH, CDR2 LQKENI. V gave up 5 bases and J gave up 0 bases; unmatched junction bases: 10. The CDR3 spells CASSSLTSGKTSTDTQYF. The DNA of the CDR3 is TGTGCCAGCTCATCCCTGACTAGCGGGAAGACTAGCACAGATACGCAGTATTTT.

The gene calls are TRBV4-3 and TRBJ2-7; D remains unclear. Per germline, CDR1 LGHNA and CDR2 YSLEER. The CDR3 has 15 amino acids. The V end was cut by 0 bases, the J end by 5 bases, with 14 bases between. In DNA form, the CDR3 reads TGCGCCAGCAGCCAAGATAGTCTGGCGAGGAACGAGCAGTACTTC. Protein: CASSQDSLARNEQYF.

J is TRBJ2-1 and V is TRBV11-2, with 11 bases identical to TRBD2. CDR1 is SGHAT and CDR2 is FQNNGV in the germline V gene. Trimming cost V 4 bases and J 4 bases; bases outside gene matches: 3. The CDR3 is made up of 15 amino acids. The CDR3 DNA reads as TGTGCCAGCAGCTCTCGACTAGCGGGGTACAATGAGCAGTTCTTC. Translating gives CASSSRLAGYNEQFF. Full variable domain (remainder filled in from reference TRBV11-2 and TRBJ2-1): EAGVAQSPRYKIIEKRQSVAFWCNPISGHATLYWYQQILGQGPKLLIQFQNNGVVDDSQLPKDRFSAERLKGVDSTLKIQPAKLEDSAVYLCASSSRLAGYNEQFFGPGTRLTVL.

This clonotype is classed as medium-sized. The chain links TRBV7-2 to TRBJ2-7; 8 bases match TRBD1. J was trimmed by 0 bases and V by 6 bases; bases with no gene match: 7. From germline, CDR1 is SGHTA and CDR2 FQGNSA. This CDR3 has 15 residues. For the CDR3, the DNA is TGTGCCAGCAGATTCCGGGACAGGAGCTCCTACGAGCAGTACTTC. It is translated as CASRFRDRSSYEQYF.

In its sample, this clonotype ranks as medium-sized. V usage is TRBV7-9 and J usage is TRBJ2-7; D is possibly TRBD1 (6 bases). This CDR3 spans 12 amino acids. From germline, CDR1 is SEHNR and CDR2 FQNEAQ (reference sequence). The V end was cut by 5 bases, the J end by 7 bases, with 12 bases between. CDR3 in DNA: TGTGCCAGCAGCACCTCAGGGGTGGAGCAGTACTTC. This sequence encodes CASSTSGVEQYF.

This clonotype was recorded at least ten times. The CDR3 DNA is TGCGCCAGCAGGCAGGGGGGACTGGAGACCCAGTACTTC. This codes for CASRQGGLETQYF. The V call is TRBV5-1, the J call TRBJ2-5, with D possibly TRBD1 on 7 matching bases. V lost 5 bases and J lost 5, with 13 bases in between. The germline gives CDR1 SGHRS, CDR2 YFSETQ. The CDR3 spans 13 residues.

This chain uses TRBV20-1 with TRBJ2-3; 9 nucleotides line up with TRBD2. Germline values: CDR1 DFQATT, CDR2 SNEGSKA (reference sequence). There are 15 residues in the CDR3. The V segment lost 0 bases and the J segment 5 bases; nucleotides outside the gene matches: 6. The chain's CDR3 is CSARDNGGRGDTQYF. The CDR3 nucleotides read TGCAGTGCTAGAGATAACGGCGGGAGGGGAGATACGCAGTATTTT.

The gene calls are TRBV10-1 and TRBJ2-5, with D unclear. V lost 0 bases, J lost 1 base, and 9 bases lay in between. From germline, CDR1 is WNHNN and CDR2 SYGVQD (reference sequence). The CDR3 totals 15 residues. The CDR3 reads CASSESRRAQETQYF. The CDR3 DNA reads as TGCGCCAGCAGTGAGTCGAGACGGGCCCAAGAGACCCAGTACTTC.

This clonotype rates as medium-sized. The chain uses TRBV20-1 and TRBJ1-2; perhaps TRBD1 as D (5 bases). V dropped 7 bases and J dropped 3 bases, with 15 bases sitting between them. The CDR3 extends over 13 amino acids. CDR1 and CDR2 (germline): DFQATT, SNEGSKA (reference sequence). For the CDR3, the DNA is TGCAGTGGTGGGCAGGGTCCGGACTATGGCTACACCTTC. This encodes CSGGQGPDYGYTF.

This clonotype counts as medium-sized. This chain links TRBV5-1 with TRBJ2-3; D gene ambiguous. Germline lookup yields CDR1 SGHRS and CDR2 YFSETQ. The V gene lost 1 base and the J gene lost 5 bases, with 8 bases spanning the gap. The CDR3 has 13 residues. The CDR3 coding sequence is TGCGCCAGCAGCTTGCCGAAAGTAGATACGCAGTATTTT. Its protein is CASSLPKVDTQYF. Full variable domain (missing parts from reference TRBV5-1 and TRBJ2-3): KAGVTQTPRYLIKTRGQQVTLSCSPISGHRSVSWYQQTPGQGLQFLFEYFSETQRNKGNFPGRFSGRQFSNSRSEMNVSTLELGDSALYLCASSLPKVDTQYFGPGTRLTVL.

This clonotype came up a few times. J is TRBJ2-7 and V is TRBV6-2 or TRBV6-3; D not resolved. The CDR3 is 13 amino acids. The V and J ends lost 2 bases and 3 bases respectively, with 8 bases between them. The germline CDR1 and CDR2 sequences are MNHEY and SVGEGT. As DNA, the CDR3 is TGTGCCAGCAGTTACCCCACGAACTACGAGCAGTACTTC. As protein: CASSYPTNYEQYF.

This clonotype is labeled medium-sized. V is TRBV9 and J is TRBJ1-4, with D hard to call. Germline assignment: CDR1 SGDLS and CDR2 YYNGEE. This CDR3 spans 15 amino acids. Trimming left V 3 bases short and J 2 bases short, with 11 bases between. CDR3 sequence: CASSASIATNEKLFF. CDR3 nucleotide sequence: TGTGCCAGCAGCGCATCCATAGCTACTAATGAAAAACTGTTTTTT.

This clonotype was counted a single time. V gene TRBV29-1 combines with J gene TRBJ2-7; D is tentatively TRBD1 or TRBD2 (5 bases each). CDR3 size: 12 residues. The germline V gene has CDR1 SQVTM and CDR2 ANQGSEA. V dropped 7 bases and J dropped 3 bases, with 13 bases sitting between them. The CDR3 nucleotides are TGCAGCGGGGGACGGGACGGCTACGAGCAGTACTTC. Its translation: CSGGRDGYEQYF.

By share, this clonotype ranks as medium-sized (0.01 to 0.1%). CDR3 nucleotide sequence: TGTGCCAGTAGTCTCCGACAGGGTCAAGAGACCCAGTACTTC. It yields the protein CASSLRQGQETQYF. This chain joins TRBV19 and TRBJ2-5, with 7 bases identical to TRBD1. The length of the CDR3 is 14 residues. The germline gives CDR1 LNHDA, CDR2 SQIVND (reference sequence). V lost 5 bases, J lost 2 bases, and 5 bases stayed unmatched.

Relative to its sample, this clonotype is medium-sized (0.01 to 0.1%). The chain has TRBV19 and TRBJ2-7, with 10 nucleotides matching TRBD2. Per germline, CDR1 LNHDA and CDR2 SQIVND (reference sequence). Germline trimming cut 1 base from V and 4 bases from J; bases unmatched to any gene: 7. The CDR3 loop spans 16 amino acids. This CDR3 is CASSIGGTSVSYEQYF. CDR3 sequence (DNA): TGTGCCAGTAGTATAGGCGGGACTAGCGTTTCGTACGAGCAGTACTTC.

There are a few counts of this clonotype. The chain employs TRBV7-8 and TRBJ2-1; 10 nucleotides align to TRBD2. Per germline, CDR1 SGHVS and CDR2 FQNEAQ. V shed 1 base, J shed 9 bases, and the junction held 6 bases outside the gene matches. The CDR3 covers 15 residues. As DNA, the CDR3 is TGTGCCAGCAGCTTAGACCTAGCGGGAGTGGGTGAGCAGTTCTTC. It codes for CASSLDLAGVGEQFF.

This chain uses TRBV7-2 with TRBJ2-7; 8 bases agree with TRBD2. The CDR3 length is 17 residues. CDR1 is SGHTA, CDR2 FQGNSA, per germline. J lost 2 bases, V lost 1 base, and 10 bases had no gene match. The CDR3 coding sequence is TGTGCCAGCAGCTTAGGCGCCCAGCGGGAGATCCCCTACGAGCAGTACTTC. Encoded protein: CASSLGAQREIPYEQYF.

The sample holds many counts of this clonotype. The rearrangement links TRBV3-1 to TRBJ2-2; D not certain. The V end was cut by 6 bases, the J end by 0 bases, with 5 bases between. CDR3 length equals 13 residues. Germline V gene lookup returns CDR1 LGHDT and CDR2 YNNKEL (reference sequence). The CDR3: CASSYANTGELFF. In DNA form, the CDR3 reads TGTGCCAGCAGTTACGCGAACACCGGGGAGCTGTTTTTT.